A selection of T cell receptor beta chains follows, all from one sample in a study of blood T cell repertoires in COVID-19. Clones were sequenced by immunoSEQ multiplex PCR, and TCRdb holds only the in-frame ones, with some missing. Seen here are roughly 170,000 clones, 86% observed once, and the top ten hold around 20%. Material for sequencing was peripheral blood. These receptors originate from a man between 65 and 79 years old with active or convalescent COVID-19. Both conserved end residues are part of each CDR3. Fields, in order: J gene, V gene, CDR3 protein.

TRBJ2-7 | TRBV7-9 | CASSPAQGYEQYF
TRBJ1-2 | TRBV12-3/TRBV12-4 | CASTSGQVGGYTF
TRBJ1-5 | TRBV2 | CASRGPGLQNQPQHF
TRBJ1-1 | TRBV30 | CACRQGARTEAFF
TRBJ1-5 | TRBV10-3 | CAISDVPGGGNQPQHF
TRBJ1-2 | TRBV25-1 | CASSESRTGGVYGYTF
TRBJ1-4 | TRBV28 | CASSLNGKLFF
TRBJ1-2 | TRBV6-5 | CASRRANQGYTF
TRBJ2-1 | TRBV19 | CASEPSGRADEQFF
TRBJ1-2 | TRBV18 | CASSPGQGTNYGYTF
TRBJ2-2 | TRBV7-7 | CASSPQGAGELFF
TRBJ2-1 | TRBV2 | CASSASGGQTYNEQFF
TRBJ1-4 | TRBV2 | CASMADRGYEKLFF
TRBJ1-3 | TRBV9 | CASSVASSGNTIYF
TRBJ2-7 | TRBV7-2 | CASSGPGHLYEQYF
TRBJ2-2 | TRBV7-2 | CASSRSSNTGELFF
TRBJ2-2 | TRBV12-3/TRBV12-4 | CASGVGVTGELFF
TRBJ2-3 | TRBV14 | CASSQDPRRNSTDTQYF
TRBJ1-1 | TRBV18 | CASSPSQGANTEAFF
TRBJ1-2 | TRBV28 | CASSAYRAGYTF
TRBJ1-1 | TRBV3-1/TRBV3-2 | CASSQVRGTEAFF
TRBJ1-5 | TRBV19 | CASSGDRGDQPQHF
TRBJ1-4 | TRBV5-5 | CASSFENEKLFF
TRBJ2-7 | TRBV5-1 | CASSLDRGGYEQYF
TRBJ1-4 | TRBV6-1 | CASSEIGRAPGEKLFF